This paragraph covers one T cell receptor beta chain sequence. CDR1 is GTSNPN and CDR2 is SVGIG in the germline V gene (reference sequence). V lost 2 bases and J lost 9; bases outside the gene matches: 7. CDR3 size: 12 residues. This sample was included in a study of blood T cell repertoires in COVID-19. Study-level background: Samples taken during acute and convalescent COVID-19 were collected in the United States, Italy and Spain.

The data were produced by immunoSEQ multiplex PCR, yet TCRdb's version contains in-frame clones alone and is incomplete. The data hold 150,000 to 200,000 clones, with roughly 87% observed a single time. Recruitment covered about two dozen US areas and drew participants whose ages spanned roughly 18 to 100 years. Clinical history as reported by participants underpinned cohort assignment. The TCR sequence derives from a woman in her 40s with acute COVID-19. Material for sequencing was PBMCs or T cells enriched from blood (not recorded which). This chain connects TRBV30 to TRBJ2-7; TRBD2 matches 7 bases. The CDR3 loop is CAWSPMGRGQYF. In DNA form, the CDR3 reads TGTGCCTGGAGTCCCATGGGGAGGGGGCAGTACTTC.